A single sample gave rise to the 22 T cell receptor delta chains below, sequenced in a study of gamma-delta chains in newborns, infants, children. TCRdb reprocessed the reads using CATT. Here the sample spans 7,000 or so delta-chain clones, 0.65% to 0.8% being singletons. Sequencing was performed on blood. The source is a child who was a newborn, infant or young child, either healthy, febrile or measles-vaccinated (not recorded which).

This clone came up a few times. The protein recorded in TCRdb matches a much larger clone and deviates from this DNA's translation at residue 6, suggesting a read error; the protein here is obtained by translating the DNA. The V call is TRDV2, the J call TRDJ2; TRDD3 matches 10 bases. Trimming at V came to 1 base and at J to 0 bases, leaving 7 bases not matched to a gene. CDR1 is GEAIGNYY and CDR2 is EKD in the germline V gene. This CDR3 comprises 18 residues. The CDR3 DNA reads TGTGCCTGTGACACGCACTGGGGGATGGGAGCTTTGACAGCACAACTCTTCTTT. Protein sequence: CACDTHWGMGALTAQLFF.

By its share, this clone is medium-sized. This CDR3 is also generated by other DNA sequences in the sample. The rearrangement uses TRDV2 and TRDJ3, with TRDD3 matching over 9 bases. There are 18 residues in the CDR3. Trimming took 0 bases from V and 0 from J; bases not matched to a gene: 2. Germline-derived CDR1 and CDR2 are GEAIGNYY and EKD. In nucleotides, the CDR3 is TGTGCCTGTGACACCGTTGGGGGATACTCCTGGGACACCCGACAGATGTTTTTC. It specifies CACDTVGGYSWDTRQMFF.

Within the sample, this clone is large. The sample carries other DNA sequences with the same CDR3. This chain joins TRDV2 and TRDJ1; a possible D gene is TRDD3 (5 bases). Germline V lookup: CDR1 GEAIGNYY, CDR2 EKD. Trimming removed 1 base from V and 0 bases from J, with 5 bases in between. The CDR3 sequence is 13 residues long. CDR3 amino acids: CACDTGDTDKLIF. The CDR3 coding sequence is TGTGCCTGTGACACTGGGGACACCGATAAACTCATCTTT.

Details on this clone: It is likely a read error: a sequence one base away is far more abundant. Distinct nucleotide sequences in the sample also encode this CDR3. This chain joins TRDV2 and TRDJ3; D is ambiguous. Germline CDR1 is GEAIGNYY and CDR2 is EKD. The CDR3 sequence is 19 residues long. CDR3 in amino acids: CACDTVRVVSSWDTRQMFF. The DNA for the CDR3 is TGTGCCTGCGACACCGTCCGGGTTGTGAGCTCCTGGGACACCCGACAGATGTTTTTC.

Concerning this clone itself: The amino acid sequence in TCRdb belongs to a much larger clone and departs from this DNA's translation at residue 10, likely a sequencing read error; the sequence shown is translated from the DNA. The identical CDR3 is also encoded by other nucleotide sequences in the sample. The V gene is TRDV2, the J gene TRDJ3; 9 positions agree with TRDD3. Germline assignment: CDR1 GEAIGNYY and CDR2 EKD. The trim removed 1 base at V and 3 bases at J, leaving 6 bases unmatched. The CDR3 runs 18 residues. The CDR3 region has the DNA TGTGCCTGTGACACTGGGGGATATGGGTTCTGGGACACCCGACAGATGTTTTTC. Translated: CACDTGGYGFWDTRQMFF.

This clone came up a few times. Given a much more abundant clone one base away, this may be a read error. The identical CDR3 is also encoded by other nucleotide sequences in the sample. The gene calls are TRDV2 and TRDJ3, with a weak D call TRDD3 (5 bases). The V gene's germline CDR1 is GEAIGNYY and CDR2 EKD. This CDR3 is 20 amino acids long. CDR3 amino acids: CACDTVRPEYLSWDTRQMFF. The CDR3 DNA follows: TGTGCCTGTGACACCGTAAGACCCGAGTATCTCTCCTGGGACACCCGCCAGATGTTTTTC.

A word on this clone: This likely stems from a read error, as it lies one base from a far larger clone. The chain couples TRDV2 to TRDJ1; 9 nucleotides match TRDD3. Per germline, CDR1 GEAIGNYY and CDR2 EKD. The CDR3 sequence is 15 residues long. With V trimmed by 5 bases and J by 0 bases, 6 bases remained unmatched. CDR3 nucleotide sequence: TGTGCCTGTGGCAGACTGGGGGAGTACACCGATAAACTCATCTTT. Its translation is CACGRLGEYTDKLIF.

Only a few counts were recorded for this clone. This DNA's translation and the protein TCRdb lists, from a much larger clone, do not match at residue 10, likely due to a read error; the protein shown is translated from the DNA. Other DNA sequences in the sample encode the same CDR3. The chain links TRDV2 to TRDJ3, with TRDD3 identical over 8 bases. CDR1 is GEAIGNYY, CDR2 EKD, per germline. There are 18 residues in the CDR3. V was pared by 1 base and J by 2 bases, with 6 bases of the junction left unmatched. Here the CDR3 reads CACDTGWGSPWDTRQMFF. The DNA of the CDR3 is TGTGCCTGTGACACGGGCTGGGGGAGCCCCTGGGACACCCGACAGATGTTTTTC.

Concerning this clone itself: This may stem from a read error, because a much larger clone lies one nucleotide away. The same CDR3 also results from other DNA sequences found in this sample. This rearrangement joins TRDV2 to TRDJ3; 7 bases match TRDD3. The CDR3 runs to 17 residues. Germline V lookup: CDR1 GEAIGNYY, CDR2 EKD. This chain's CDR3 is CACDSTGDPRDTRQMFF. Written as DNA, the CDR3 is TGTGCCTGTGACTCTACTGGGGATCCCCGGGACACCCGGCAGATGTTTTTC.

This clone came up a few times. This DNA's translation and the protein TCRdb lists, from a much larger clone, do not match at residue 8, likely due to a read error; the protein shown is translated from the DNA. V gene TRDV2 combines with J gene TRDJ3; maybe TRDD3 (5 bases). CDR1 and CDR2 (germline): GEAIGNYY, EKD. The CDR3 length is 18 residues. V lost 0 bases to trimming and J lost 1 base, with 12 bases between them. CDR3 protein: CACDTVGTVSWDTRQMFF. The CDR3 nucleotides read TGTGCCTGTGACACCGTGGGGACCGTGTCCTGGGACACCCGACAGATGTTTTTC.

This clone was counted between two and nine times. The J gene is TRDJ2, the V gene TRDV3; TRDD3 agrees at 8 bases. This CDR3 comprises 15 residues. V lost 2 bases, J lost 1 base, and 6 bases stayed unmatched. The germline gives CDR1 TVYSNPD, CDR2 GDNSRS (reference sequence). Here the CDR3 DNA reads TGTGCCTTTGCTACTGGGGGGGATTTGACAGCACAACTCTTCTTT. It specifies CAFATGGDLTAQLFF. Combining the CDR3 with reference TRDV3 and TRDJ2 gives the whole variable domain CDKVTQSSPDQTVASGSEVVLLCTYDTVYSNPDLFWYRIRPDYSFQFVFYGDNSRSEGADFTQGRFSVKHILTQKAFHLVISPVRTEDSATYYCAFATGGDLTAQLFFGKGTQLIVEP.

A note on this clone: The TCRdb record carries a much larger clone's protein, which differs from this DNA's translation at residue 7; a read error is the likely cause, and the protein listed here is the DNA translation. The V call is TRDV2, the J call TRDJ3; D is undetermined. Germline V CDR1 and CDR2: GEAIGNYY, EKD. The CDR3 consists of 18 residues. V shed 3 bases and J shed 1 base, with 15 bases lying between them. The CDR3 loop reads CACDPWRIGSWDTRQMFF. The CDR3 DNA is TGTGCCTGTGACCCCTGGAGGATCGGGTCCTGGGACACCCGACAGATGTTTTTC.

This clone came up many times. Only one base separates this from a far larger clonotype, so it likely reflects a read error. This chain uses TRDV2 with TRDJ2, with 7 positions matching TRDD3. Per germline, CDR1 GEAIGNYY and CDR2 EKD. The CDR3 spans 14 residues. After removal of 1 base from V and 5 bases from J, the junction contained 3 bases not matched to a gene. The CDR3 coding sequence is TGTGCCTGTGACACTCCGGGGGATACAGCACAACTCTTCTTT. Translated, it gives CACDTPGDTAQLFF.

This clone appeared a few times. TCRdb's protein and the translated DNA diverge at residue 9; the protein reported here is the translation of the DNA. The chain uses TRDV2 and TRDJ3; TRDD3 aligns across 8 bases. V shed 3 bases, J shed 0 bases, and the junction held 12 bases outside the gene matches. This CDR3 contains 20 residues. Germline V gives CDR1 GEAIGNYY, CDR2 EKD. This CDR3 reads CACDGLLGVTSSWDTRQMFF. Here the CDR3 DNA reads TGTGCCTGTGACGGTTTACTGGGGGTTACTAGCTCCTGGGACACCCGACAGATGTTTTTC.

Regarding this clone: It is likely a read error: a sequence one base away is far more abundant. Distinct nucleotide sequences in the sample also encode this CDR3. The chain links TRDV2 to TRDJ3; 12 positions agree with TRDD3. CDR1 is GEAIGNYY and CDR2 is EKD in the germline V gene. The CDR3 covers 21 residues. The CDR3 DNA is TGTGCCTGCGACACCGTACTGGGGGATACCCTGAGCTCCTGGGACACCCGACAGATGTTTTTC. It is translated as CACDTVLGDTLSSWDTRQMFF.

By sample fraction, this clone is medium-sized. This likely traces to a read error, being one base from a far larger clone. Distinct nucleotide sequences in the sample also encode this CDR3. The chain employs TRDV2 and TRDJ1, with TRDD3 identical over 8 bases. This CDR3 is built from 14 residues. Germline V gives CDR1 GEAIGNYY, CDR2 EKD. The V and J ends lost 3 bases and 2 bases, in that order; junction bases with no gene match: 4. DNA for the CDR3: TGTGCCTGTGACGTACTGGGGGCTACCGATAAACTCATCTTT. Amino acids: CACDVLGATDKLIF.

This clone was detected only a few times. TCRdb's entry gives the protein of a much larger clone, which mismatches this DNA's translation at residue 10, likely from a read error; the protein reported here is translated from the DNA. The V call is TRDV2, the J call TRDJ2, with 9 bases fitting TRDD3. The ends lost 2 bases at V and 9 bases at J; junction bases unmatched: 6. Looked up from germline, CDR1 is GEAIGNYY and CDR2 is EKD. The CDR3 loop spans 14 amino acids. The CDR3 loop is CACDIWGITTQLFF. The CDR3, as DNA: TGTGCCTGTGACATATGGGGGATAACAACACAACTCTTCTTT.

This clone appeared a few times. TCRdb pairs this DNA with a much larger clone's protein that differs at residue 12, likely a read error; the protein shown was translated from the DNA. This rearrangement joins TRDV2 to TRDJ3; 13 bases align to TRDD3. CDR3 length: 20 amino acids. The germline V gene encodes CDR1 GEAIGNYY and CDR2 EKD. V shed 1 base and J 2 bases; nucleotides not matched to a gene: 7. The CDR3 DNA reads TGTGCCTGTGACACGCTTACTGGGGGATACGCCCCCTGGGACACCCGACAGATGTTTTTC. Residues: CACDTLTGGYAPWDTRQMFF.

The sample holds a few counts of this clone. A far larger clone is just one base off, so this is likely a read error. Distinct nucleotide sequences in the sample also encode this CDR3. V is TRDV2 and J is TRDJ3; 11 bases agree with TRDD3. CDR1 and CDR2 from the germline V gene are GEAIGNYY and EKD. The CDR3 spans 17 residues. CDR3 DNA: TGTGCCTGTGACACCGCTGGGGGATACTGGGACACCCGGCAGATGTTTTTC. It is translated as CACDTAGGYWDTRQMFF.

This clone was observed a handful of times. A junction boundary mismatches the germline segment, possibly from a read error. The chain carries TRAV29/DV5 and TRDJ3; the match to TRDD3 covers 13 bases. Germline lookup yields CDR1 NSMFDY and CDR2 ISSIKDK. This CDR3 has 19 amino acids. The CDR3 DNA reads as TGTGCAGCAAGCTTTTACTGGGGGATACGCGTTCGGGACACCCGGCAGATTTTTTTC. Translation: CAASFYWGIRVRDTRQIFF.

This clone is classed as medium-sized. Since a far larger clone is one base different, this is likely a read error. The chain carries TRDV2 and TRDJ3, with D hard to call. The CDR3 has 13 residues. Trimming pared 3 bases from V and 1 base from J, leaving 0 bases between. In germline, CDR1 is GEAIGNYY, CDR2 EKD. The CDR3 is CACDSWDTRQMFF. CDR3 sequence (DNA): TGTGCCTGTGACTCCTGGGACACCCGACAGATGTTTTTC.

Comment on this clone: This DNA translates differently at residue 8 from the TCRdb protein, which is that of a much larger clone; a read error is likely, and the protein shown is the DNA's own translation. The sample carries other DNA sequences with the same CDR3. DNA of the CDR3: TGTGCCTGTGACACTGGGGGGCCTAGCTCCTGGGACACCCGACAGATGTTTTTC. Protein sequence: CACDTGGPSSWDTRQMFF. The chain employs TRDV2 and TRDJ3; a weak D match, TRDD3 (6 bases). Looked up from germline, CDR1 is GEAIGNYY and CDR2 is EKD. The CDR3 length is 18 residues. V was pared by 1 base and J by 0 bases, with 12 bases between.